This entry lists 5 T cell receptor beta chains sequenced from one sample in a study of cytomegalovirus exposure and HLA in healthy donors. Use of 60 Vbeta and 13 Jbeta primers characterized the PCR. Only in-frame clones appear in the TCRdb table, and some are missing; sequencing was by immunoSEQ multiplex PCR. Its clone listing holds approximately 210,000 clones. The sequencing sample was made of PBMCs. Every receptor here comes from a woman under 40 in good health and CMV-seropositive.

This chain connects TRBV19 to TRBJ2-1, with TRBD2 identical over 9 bases. J was trimmed by 4 bases and V by 5 bases; bases with no gene match: 9. The CDR3 consists of 16 residues. Germline V lookup: CDR1 LNHDA, CDR2 SQIVND (reference sequence). CDR3 nucleotides: TGTGCCAGTAGTCCCCTGGGGCTAGCGGGATACAATGAGCAGTTCTTC. Its protein is CASSPLGLAGYNEQFF.

Concerning this clone itself: It is likely a read error, because the conserved phenylalanine at the end of the CDR3 is missing. This chain uses TRBV7-2 with TRBJ1-2; TRBD1 agrees at 7 bases. The CDR3 length is 15 residues. V shed 3 bases, J shed 6 bases, and the junction held 10 bases outside the gene matches. CDR1 SGHTA and CDR2 FQGNSA come from the germline V gene. This CDR3 reads CASSFRQQGMDGYTS. The CDR3 bases are TGTGCCAGCAGCTTTCGCCAACAGGGGATGGATGGCTACACCTCC.

The CDR3 reads CASSLGQGFSGANVLTF. Written as DNA, the CDR3 is TGCGCCAGCAGCCTCGGACAGGGTTTCTCTGGGGCCAACGTCCTGACTTTC. This chain uses TRBV4-1 with TRBJ2-6; 8 positions agree with TRBD1. The V segment lost 4 bases and the J segment 0 bases; nucleotides outside the gene matches: 5. Germline V gene lookup returns CDR1 MGHRA and CDR2 YSYEKL. The CDR3 consists of 17 residues.

The chain links TRBV2 to TRBJ2-3, with D uncertain. This CDR3 spans 13 amino acids. The germline V and J ends were trimmed by 3 bases and 2 bases, with 6 bases remaining between them. Germline V gene lookup returns CDR1 SNHLY and CDR2 FYNNEI. The CDR3 is CASSDRSTDTQYF. The CDR3 DNA is TGTGCCAGCAGTGACAGATCCACAGATACGCAGTATTTT.

The rearrangement joins TRBV5-4 to TRBJ1-2; possible D gene TRBD1, 5 bases. Trimming removed 1 base at V and 2 bases at J, with 9 bases between. The CDR3 totals 14 residues. Germline assignment: CDR1 SGHNT and CDR2 YYREEE (reference sequence). The CDR3 region is CASSLQGSNYGYTF. CDR3 DNA: TGTGCCAGCAGCTTGCAGGGATCGAACTATGGCTACACCTTC.